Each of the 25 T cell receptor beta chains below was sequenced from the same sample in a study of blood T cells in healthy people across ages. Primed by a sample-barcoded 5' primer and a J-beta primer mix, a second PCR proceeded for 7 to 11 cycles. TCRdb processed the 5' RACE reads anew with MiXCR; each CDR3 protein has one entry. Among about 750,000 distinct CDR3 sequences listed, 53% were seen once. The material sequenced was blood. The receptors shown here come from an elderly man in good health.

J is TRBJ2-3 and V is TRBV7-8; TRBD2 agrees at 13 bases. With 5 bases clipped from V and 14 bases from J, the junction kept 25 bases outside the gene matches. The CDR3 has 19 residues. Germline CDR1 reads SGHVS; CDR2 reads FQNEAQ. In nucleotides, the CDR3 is TGTGCCAGCAGCGGGGGACTAGCGGGAAAGAGGGCCAAGCACAGATACGCGTATTTT. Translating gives CASSGGLAGKRAKHRYAYF.

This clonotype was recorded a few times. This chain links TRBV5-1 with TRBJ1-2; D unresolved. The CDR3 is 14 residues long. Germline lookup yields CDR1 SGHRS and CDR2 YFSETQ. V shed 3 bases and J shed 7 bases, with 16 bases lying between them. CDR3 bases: TGCGCCAGCAGCTCGGCCCCCCCTATTGGTGGCTACACCTTC. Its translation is CASSSAPPIGGYTF.

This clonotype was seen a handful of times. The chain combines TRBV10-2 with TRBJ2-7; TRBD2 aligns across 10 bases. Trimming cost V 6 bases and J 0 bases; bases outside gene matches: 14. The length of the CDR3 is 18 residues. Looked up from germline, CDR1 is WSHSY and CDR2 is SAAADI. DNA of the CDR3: TGCGCCAGCAGGGCCACTAGCGGGGCCGCCCCTCTCTCCTACGAGCAGTACTTC. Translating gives CASRATSGAAPLSYEQYF.

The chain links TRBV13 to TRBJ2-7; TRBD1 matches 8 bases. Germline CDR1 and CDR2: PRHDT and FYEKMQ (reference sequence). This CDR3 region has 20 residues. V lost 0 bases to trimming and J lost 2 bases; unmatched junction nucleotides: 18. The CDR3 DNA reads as TGTGCCAGCAGCTTAGGATTCGGACAGGGAGCCGGTTTCGGGACCTACGAGCAGTACTTC. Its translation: CASSLGFGQGAGFGTYEQYF.

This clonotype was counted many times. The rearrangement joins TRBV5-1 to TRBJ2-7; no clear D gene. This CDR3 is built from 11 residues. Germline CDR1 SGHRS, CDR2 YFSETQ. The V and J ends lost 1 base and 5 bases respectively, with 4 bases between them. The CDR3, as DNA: TGCGCCAGCAGCTTGAGGGACGAGCAGTACTTC. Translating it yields CASSLRDEQYF.

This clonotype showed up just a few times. The CDR3 coding sequence is TGCGCCAGCACCCTCCCCGGTCGGCAAGAGACCCAGTACTTC. Translating gives CASTLPGRQETQYF. The chain uses TRBV5-1 and TRBJ2-5; no clear D gene. Trimming cost V 6 bases and J 2 bases, with 14 bases left between them. Germline V gene data show CDR1 as SGHRS and CDR2 as YFSETQ. This CDR3 region has 14 residues.

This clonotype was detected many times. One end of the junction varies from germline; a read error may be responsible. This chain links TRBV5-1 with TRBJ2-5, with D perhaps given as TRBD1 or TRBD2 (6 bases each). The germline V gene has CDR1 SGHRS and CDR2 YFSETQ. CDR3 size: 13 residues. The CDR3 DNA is TGTGCCAGCAGTTTAGAGGGGGGAGAGACCCAGTACTTC. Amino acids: CASSLEGGETQYF.

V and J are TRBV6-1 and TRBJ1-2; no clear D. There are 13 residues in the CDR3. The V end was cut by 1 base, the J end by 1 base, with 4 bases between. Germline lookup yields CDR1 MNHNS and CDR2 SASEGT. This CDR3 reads CASSEEGNYGYTF. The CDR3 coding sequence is TGTGCCAGCAGTGAAGAGGGTAACTATGGCTACACCTTC.

As DNA, the CDR3 is TGTGCCAGCAGCCTCGGGACTAGCGTATACAATGAGCAGTTCTTC. Residues: CASSLGTSVYNEQFF. The chain uses TRBV11-3 and TRBJ2-1, with 10 nucleotides matching TRBD2. Unmatched junction bases numbered 5, after V lost 5 bases and J lost 4 bases. The CDR3 is made up of 15 amino acids. The germline gives CDR1 SGHNT, CDR2 YENEEA. Full variable domain (missing parts from reference TRBV11-3 and TRBJ2-1): EAGVVQSPRYKIIEKKQPVAFWCNPISGHNTLYWYLQNLGQGPELLIRYENEEAVDDSQLPKDRFSAERLKGVDSTLKIQPAELGDSAVYLCASSLGTSVYNEQFFGPGTRLTVL.

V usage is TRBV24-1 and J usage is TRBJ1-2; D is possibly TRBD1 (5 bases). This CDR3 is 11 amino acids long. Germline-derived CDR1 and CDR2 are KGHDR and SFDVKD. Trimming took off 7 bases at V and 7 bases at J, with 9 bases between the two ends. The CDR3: CATRGARGYTF. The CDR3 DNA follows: TGTGCCACCAGAGGGGCTCGTGGCTACACCTTC.

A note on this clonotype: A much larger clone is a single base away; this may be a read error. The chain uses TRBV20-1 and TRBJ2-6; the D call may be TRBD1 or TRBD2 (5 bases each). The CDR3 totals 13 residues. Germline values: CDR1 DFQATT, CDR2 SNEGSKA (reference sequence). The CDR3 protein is CSARVSGANILTF. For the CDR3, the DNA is TGCAGTGCCAGGGTCTCCGGGGCCAACATCCTGACTTTC.

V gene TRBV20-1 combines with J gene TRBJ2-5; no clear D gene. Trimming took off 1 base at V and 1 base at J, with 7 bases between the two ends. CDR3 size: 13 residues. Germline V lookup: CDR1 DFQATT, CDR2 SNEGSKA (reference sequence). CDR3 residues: CSARVVTQETQYF. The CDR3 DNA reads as TGCAGTGCTAGAGTGGTGACCCAAGAGACCCAGTACTTC.

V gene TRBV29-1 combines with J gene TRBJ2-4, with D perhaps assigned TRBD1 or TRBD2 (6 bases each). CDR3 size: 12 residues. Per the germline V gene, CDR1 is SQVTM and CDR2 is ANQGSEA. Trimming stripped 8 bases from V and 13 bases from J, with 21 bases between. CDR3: CSSFRGAEIQYF. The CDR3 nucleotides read TGCAGCTCTTTTAGGGGGGCAGAGATCCAGTACTTC. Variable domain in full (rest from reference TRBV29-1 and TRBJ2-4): SAVISQKPSRDICQRGTSLTIQCQVDSQVTMMFWYRQQPGQSLTLIATANQGSEATYESGFVIDKFPISRPNLTFSTLTVSNMSPEDSSIYLCSSFRGAEIQYFGAGTRLSVL.

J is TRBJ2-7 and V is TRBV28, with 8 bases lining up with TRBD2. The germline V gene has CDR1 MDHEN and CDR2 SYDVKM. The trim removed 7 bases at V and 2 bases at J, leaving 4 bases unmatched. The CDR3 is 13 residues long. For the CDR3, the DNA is TGTGCCAGCAACAGCGGGGGACCCTACGAGCAGTACTTC. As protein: CASNSGGPYEQYF.

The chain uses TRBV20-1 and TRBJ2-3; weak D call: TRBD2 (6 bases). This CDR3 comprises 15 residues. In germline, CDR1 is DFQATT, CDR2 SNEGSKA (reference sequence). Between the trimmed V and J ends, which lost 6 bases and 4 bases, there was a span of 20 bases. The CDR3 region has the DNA TGCAGTGCCACCAACCCCACTAGCTCCCCAGATACGCAGTATTTT. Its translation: CSATNPTSSPDTQYF.

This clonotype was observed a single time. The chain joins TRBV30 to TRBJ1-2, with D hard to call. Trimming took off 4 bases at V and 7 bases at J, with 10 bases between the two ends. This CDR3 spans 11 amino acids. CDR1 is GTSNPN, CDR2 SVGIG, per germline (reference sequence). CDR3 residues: CAWIGKGGYTF. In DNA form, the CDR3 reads TGTGCCTGGATTGGGAAGGGTGGCTACACCTTC.

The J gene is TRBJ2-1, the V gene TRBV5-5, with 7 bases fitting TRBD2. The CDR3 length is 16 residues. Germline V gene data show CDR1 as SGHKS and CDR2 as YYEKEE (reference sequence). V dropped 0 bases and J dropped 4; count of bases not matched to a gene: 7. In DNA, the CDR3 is TGTGCCAGCAGCTTGGGGACTAGTGTACAGTACAATGAGCAGTTCTTC. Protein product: CASSLGTSVQYNEQFF.

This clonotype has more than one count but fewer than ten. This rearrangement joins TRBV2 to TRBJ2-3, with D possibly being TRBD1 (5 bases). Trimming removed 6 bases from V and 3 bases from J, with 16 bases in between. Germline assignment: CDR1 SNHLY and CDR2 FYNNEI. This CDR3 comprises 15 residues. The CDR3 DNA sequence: TGTGCCAGCAGCGCCGACAGTAGAGGAACAGATACGCAGTATTTT. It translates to CASSADSRGTDTQYF.

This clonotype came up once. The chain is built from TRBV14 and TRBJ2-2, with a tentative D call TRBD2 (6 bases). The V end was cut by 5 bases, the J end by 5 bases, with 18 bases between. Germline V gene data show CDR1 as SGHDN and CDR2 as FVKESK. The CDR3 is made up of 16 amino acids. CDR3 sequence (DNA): TGTGCCAGCAGCGGGACTCGCGGACTACCAACCGGGGAGCTGTTTTTT. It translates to CASSGTRGLPTGELFF.

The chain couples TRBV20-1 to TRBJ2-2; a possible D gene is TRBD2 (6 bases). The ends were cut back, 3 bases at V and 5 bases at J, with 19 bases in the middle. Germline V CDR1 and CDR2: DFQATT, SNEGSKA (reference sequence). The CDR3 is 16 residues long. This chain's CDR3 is CSASSSDSQGTGELFF. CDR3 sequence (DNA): TGCAGTGCTAGTTCTAGCGACTCCCAGGGAACCGGGGAGCTGTTTTTT.

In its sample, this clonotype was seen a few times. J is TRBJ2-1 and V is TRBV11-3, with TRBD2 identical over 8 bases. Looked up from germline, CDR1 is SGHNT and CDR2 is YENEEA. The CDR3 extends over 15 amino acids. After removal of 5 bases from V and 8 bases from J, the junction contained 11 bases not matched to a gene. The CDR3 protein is CASSLAGTLGHEQFF. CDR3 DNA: TGTGCCAGCAGCCTAGCGGGTACCCTGGGCCATGAGCAGTTCTTC.

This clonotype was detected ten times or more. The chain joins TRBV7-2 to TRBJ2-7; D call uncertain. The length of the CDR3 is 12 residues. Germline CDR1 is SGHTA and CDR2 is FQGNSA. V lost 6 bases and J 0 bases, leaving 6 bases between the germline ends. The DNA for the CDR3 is TGTGCCAGCAGTTTTAGCTCCTACGAGCAGTACTTC. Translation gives CASSFSSYEQYF.

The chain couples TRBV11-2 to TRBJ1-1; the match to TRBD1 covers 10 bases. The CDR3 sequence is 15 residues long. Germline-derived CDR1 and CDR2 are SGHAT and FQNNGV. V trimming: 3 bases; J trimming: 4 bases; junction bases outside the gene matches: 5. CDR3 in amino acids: CASSFAGQGVTEAFF. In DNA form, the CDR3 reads TGTGCCAGCAGCTTTGCCGGACAGGGGGTCACTGAAGCTTTCTTT.

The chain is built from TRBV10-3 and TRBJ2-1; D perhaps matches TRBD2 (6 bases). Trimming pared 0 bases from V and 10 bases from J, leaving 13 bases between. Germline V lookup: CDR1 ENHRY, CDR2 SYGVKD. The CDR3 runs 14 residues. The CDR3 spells CAISESRVGGEQFF. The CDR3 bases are TGTGCCATCAGTGAGTCGAGGGTAGGAGGGGAGCAGTTCTTC.

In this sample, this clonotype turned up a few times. The CDR3: CASSEDRRNYGYTF. CDR3 nucleotides: TGCGCCAGCAGCGAGGACAGGAGGAACTATGGCTACACCTTC. The chain is built from TRBV5-1 and TRBJ1-2, with 7 bases fitting TRBD1. The CDR3 consists of 14 residues. J lost 2 bases, V lost 4 bases, and 5 bases had no gene match. The germline CDR1 and CDR2 sequences are SGHRS and YFSETQ.